Reported below is one T cell receptor (beta chain). The data belong to a study of T cell changes during pregnancy in multiple sclerosis. The assay was immunoSEQ multiplex PCR, and TCRdb's table has in-frame clones only and misses some. Found here are some 80,000 clones, 90% to 95% of them singletons; the top ten hold over 0.12%. Germline V gene data show CDR1 as ENHRY and CDR2 as SYGVKD. This CDR3 is built from 16 residues. The V gene lost 4 bases and the J gene lost 3 bases, with 18 bases spanning the gap. This sequence was found in a female donor with multiple sclerosis, enrolled in a pregnancy study. The sample was CD4+ T cells from peripheral blood mononuclear cells, taken after pregnancy. The chain employs TRBV10-3 and TRBJ1-1; possible D gene TRBD1, 5 bases. Written as DNA, the CDR3 is TGTGCCATCAGTGCTAGGCCACGGGGGGGGGACACTGAAGCTTTCTTT. Encoded protein: CAISARPRGGDTEAFF.